The rows below give T cell receptor beta chains drawn from one sample of a study of patients and donors after allogeneic stem cell transplantation. TCRdb re-called the RT-PCR reads through MiXCR, storing one row per CDR3 protein. The sample carries approximately 430,000 distinct CDR3 sequences, under 20% recorded once. Sequencing was performed on blood, either unsorted or a sorted T cell fraction (not recorded which). These receptor sequences come from a human donor who was either an allogeneic HSCT recipient or a stem cell or donor lymphocyte infusion donor (not recorded which). It is not recorded whose cells these are; they may come from a transplant donor. Each CDR3 is given with its conserved first and last residue. Each record gives: clone size, V gene, J gene, D gene, CDR3 DNA, CDR3 protein. A D gene is named only where the DNA matches it firmly. Clone size is shown for a subset of rows, as once, few, many or a class of expanded clone.

abundance: few
v_gene: TRBV5-4
j_gene: TRBJ2-3
d_gene: TRBD1
CDR3nt: TGTGCCAGCAGCTCCGCCCACACAGGGGGTCTGAGGGTTTTATTCACAGATACACAGTATTTT
CDR3aa: CASSSAHTGGLRVLFTDTQYF

abundance: few
v_gene: TRBV24-1
j_gene: TRBJ2-7
d_gene: -
CDR3nt: TGTGCCACCAGTGATTTTAACCACGAGCAGTACTTC
CDR3aa: CATSDFNHEQYF

abundance: -
v_gene: TRBV12-3/TRBV12-4
j_gene: TRBJ1-1
d_gene: -
CDR3nt: TGTGCCAGCAGTTTAGTCCTCCAGGGGGAAGCTTTCTTT
CDR3aa: CASSLVLQGEAFF

abundance: few
v_gene: TRBV6-5
j_gene: TRBJ2-5
d_gene: -
CDR3nt: TGTGCCAGCAGTTACGGGCTACAAGAGACCCAGTACTTC
CDR3aa: CASSYGLQETQYF

abundance: -
v_gene: TRBV12-3/TRBV12-4
j_gene: TRBJ1-2
d_gene: TRBD1
CDR3nt: TGTGCCAGCAGCCCGCCGGGACAGGGGATTAATGGCTACACCTTC
CDR3aa: CASSPPGQGINGYTF

abundance: few
v_gene: TRBV9
j_gene: TRBJ1-5
d_gene: TRBD1
CDR3nt: TGTGCCAGCAGCGTAGTGGAAACGGGGACAGATTATCAGCCCCAGCATTTT
CDR3aa: CASSVVETGTDYQPQHF

abundance: -
v_gene: TRBV5-5
j_gene: TRBJ2-7
d_gene: -
CDR3nt: TGTGCCAGCAGCTTGGAGGGGAGACCCTACGAGCAGTACTTC
CDR3aa: CASSLEGRPYEQYF

abundance: -
v_gene: TRBV6-4
j_gene: TRBJ2-7
d_gene: -
CDR3nt: TGTGCCAGCAGTGTAGGGGTCTCTGAGCAGTACTTC
CDR3aa: CASSVGVSEQYF

abundance: -
v_gene: TRBV9
j_gene: TRBJ2-1
d_gene: TRBD2
CDR3nt: TGTGCCAGCAGCTCTCGGACAGCTAGACTAGCGGGAGTTAATGAGCAGTTCTTC
CDR3aa: CASSSRTARLAGVNEQFF

abundance: few
v_gene: TRBV6-5
j_gene: TRBJ2-2
d_gene: -
CDR3nt: TGTGCCAGCAGTTACCCCGACAGACTTCTTACCGGGGAGCTGTTTTTT
CDR3aa: CASSYPDRLLTGELFF

abundance: -
v_gene: TRBV9
j_gene: TRBJ2-7
d_gene: -
CDR3nt: TGTGCCAGCAGCGTAGGAGGCTTACCCTCCTACGAGCAGTACTTC
CDR3aa: CASSVGGLPSYEQYF

abundance: -
v_gene: TRBV27
j_gene: TRBJ1-5
d_gene: TRBD1
CDR3nt: TGTGCCAGCAGTTCTAGTTGGACAGGGGGAGATCAGCCCCAGCATTTT
CDR3aa: CASSSSWTGGDQPQHF

abundance: few
v_gene: TRBV30
j_gene: TRBJ1-3
d_gene: -
CDR3nt: TGTGCCTGGAGTGGTTCCACCATATATTTT
CDR3aa: CAWSGSTIYF

abundance: -
v_gene: TRBV15
j_gene: TRBJ1-2
d_gene: TRBD1
CDR3nt: TGTGCCACCAGCAGACCGGGACAGGGGGACTATGGCTACACCTTC
CDR3aa: CATSRPGQGDYGYTF

abundance: -
v_gene: TRBV2
j_gene: TRBJ2-7
d_gene: -
CDR3nt: TGTGCCAGCAGGCAACAGTTAGTCTACGAGCAGTACTTC
CDR3aa: CASRQQLVYEQYF

abundance: few
v_gene: TRBV9
j_gene: TRBJ2-1
d_gene: TRBD2
CDR3nt: TGTGCCAGCAGCGCGGGACTAGCGGTCAATGAGCAGTTCTTC
CDR3aa: CASSAGLAVNEQFF

abundance: few
v_gene: TRBV7-3
j_gene: TRBJ2-2
d_gene: -
CDR3nt: TGTGCCAGCAGCCCCGTCGGTGGGGAGCTGTTTTTT
CDR3aa: CASSPVGGELFF

abundance: few
v_gene: TRBV6-5
j_gene: TRBJ2-3
d_gene: -
CDR3nt: TGTGCCAGCAGTTATGGGGGGTCCGTCACAGATACGCAGTATTTT
CDR3aa: CASSYGGSVTDTQYF

abundance: -
v_gene: TRBV2
j_gene: TRBJ2-3
d_gene: TRBD2
CDR3nt: TGTGCCAGCAGTGAATCGGCTAGCGGATGGCCGGCAGATACGCAGTATTTT
CDR3aa: CASSESASGWPADTQYF

abundance: -
v_gene: TRBV12-5
j_gene: TRBJ2-3
d_gene: TRBD1
CDR3nt: TGTGCTAGTGCCTCCCTTCTCACAGGGGAAACAGATACGCAGTATTTT
CDR3aa: CASASLLTGETDTQYF

abundance: -
v_gene: TRBV4-3
j_gene: TRBJ1-6
d_gene: -
CDR3nt: TGCGCCAGCAACCAAGATGGGTTAGGGAATTCACCCCTCCACTTT
CDR3aa: CASNQDGLGNSPLHF

abundance: -
v_gene: TRBV20-1
j_gene: TRBJ1-6
d_gene: TRBD1
CDR3nt: TGCAGTGCTAGAAGGACAGGGGTTAATAATTCACCCCTCCACTTT
CDR3aa: CSARRTGVNNSPLHF

abundance: few
v_gene: TRBV6-1
j_gene: TRBJ2-7
d_gene: TRBD1
CDR3nt: TGTGCCAGCACTCCTAGGGGCTACCGGGACAGCTCCTACGAGCAGTACTTC
CDR3aa: CASTPRGYRDSSYEQYF

abundance: -
v_gene: TRBV6-5
j_gene: TRBJ2-1
d_gene: -
CDR3nt: TGTGCCAGCAGTTACTCGGAGAACGCCTACAATGAGCAGTTCTTC
CDR3aa: CASSYSENAYNEQFF

abundance: -
v_gene: TRBV2
j_gene: TRBJ1-2
d_gene: TRBD1
CDR3nt: TGTGCCAGCAGTAATCGACAGGGCCGCGATGGCTACACCTTC
CDR3aa: CASSNRQGRDGYTF

abundance: -
v_gene: TRBV12-3/TRBV12-4
j_gene: TRBJ2-7
d_gene: -
CDR3nt: TGTGCCAGCAGCCCTGTTCGCGGAAGCTCCTACGAGCAGTACTTC
CDR3aa: CASSPVRGSSYEQYF

abundance: -
v_gene: TRBV4-2
j_gene: TRBJ1-1
d_gene: -
CDR3nt: TGTGCCAGCAGCCAAGATCTACTCTCTCGAGGCACTGAAGCTTTCTTT
CDR3aa: CASSQDLLSRGTEAFF

abundance: many
v_gene: TRBV20-1
j_gene: TRBJ2-1
d_gene: -
CDR3nt: TGCAGTGCTCTCTACTGGAGCTCCTACAATGAGCAGTTCTTC
CDR3aa: CSALYWSSYNEQFF

abundance: few
v_gene: TRBV15
j_gene: TRBJ2-5
d_gene: TRBD1
CDR3nt: TGTGCCACCAGCAGAGAACAGGGGTTGGGGCAAGAGACCCAGTACTTC
CDR3aa: CATSREQGLGQETQYF

abundance: few
v_gene: TRBV20-1
j_gene: TRBJ2-1
d_gene: -
CDR3nt: TGCAGTGCCCCACGTGCGGGCCACAATGAGCAGTTCTTC
CDR3aa: CSAPRAGHNEQFF

abundance: -
v_gene: TRBV12-3/TRBV12-4
j_gene: TRBJ1-1
d_gene: -
CDR3nt: TGTGCCAGCAGTGGACCTCCGGGGACAATAGAAGCTTTCTTT
CDR3aa: CASSGPPGTIEAFF

abundance: -
v_gene: TRBV27
j_gene: TRBJ2-3
d_gene: -
CDR3nt: TGTGCCAGCTCCTTACTTGGACAGTACACAGATACGCAGTATTTT
CDR3aa: CASSLLGQYTDTQYF